This entry is about one T cell receptor (beta chain). The data stem from a study of cytomegalovirus exposure and HLA in healthy donors. Use of 60 Vbeta and 13 Jbeta primers characterized the PCR. Sequencing used immunoSEQ multiplex PCR; TCRdb keeps in-frame clones, though not all of them. The sample lists about 200,000 clones, approximately 80% occurring once. V lost 4 bases and J lost 8; bases outside the gene matches: 8. The CDR3 extends over 14 amino acids. Germline CDR1 MNHEY, CDR2 SVGAGI. Sequenced: PBMCs. V gene TRBV6-5 combines with J gene TRBJ2-1; 7 nucleotides agree with TRBD2. The receptor was derived from a woman aged 18-29 years in good health and CMV-seronegative. CDR3: CASSSLLAPHEQFF. CDR3 nucleotides: TGTGCCAGCAGTTCCCTACTAGCGCCCCATGAGCAGTTCTTC.